A selection of T cell receptor beta chains follows, all from one sample in a study of control samples from healthy donors and cancer patients. Sequencing used immunoSEQ multiplex PCR; TCRdb keeps in-frame clones, though not all of them. The sample lists 150,000 to 200,000 clones, around 88% occurring once. Sequenced sample: blood. Receptor source: a man younger than 30 in good health. Each CDR3 is given with its conserved first and last residue. D genes are given only for firm matches. Only part of the rows carry a size: once, few, many, or a class if the clone is expanded.

d_gene	abundance	j_gene	v_gene	CDR3aa	CDR3nt
TRBD1	.	TRBJ1-2	TRBV6-4	CASSDSPGQGYGYTF	TGTGCCAGCAGTGACTCGCCGGGACAGGGGTATGGCTACACCTTC
.	.	TRBJ2-3	TRBV27	CASSPEGDTQYF	TGTGCCAGCAGCCCGGAGGGGGATACGCAGTATTTT
.	.	TRBJ1-1	TRBV5-6	CASSPGASEAFF	TGTGCCAGCAGCCCAGGTGCGTCTGAAGCTTTCTTT
TRBD1	.	TRBJ2-5	TRBV19	CASRLFGDSQETQYF	TGTGCCAGTAGACTCTTCGGGGACAGCCAAGAGACCCAGTACTTC
.	.	TRBJ1-2	TRBV5-1	CASSLDSLAGYTF	TGCGCCAGCAGCTTGGATAGCCTCGCGGGCTACACCTTC
.	.	TRBJ1-1	TRBV6-6	CASSGGQNTEAFF	TGTGCCAGCAGTGGGGGACAGAACACTGAAGCTTTCTTT
TRBD1	.	TRBJ2-5	TRBV19	CASSSHRDRLETQYF	TGTGCCAGTAGCTCCCACCGGGACAGACTAGAGACCCAGTACTTC
TRBD1	.	TRBJ1-1	TRBV7-9	CASRPWTGANTEAFF	TGTGCCAGCAGGCCATGGACAGGGGCCAATACTGAAGCTTTCTTT
.	once	TRBJ2-1	TRBV6-6	CASSMTGYAIEQFF	TGTGCCAGCAGTATGACAGGCTACGCCATTGAGCAGTTCTTC
.	.	TRBJ2-7	TRBV5-8	CASSFGALLREQYF	TGTGCCAGCAGCTTTGGGGCCCTACTACGCGAGCAGTACTTC
.	.	TRBJ2-3	TRBV24-1	CATSDRPRGAGTDTQYF	TGTGCCACCAGTGATAGACCCCGGGGGGCTGGCACAGATACGCAGTATTTT
TRBD1	.	TRBJ1-5	TRBV28	CASSFGDRDNQPQHF	TGTGCCAGCAGTTTTGGGGACAGGGACAATCAGCCCCAGCATTTT
.	.	TRBJ2-1	TRBV28	CASSLSSTYNEQFF	TGTGCCAGCAGTTTATCCTCAACCTACAATGAGCAGTTCTTC
TRBD1	.	TRBJ2-7	TRBV7-3	CASSLMGGQGGYEQYF	TGTGCCAGCAGCTTAATGGGCGGACAGGGTGGCTACGAGCAGTACTTC
.	.	TRBJ2-5	TRBV10-3	CAISPLAGETQYF	TGTGCCATCAGTCCGCTAGCCGGTGAGACCCAGTACTTC
.	.	TRBJ1-5	TRBV28	CASSLGQGIQPQHF	TGTGCCAGCAGTTTGGGGCAGGGCATTCAGCCCCAGCATTTT
.	.	TRBJ2-1	TRBV7-9	CASSLPRDEQFF	TGTGCCAGCAGCTTACCCAGGGATGAGCAGTTCTTC
.	.	TRBJ1-4	TRBV3-1/TRBV3-2	CASSRTGTTNEKLFF	TGTGCCAGCAGCCGAACAGGGACGACTAATGAAAAACTGTTTTTT
.	once	TRBJ1-5	TRBV12-3/TRBV12-4	CASSFDTGQPQHF	TGTGCCAGCAGTTTTGACACCGGGCAGCCCCAGCATTTT
TRBD1	.	TRBJ1-1	TRBV9	CASSLGAGGMNTEAFF	TGTGCCAGCAGCCTTGGGGCAGGGGGCATGAACACTGAAGCTTTCTTT
.	.	TRBJ1-5	TRBV11-3	CASSSLRVNQPQHF	TGTGCCAGCAGCTCATTGCGGGTGAATCAGCCCCAGCATTTT
TRBD1	once	TRBJ1-5	TRBV5-4	CASSSWTGKRFQPQHF	TGTGCCAGCAGCTCGTGGACAGGGAAAAGATTTCAGCCCCAGCATTTT